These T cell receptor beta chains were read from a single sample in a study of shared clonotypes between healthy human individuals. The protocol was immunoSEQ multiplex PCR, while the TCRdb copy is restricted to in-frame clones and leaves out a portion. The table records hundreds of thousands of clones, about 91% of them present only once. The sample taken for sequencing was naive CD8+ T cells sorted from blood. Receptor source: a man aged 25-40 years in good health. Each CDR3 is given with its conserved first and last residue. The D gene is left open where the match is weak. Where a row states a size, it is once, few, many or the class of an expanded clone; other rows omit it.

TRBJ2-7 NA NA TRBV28 CATTPPDISYEQYF TGTGCCACTACCCCCCCAGATATCTCCTACGAGCAGTACTTC
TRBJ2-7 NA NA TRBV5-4 CASRSYRAPYEQYF TGTGCCAGCAGGTCTTACAGGGCCCCCTACGAGCAGTACTTC
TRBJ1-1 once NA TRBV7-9 CASSLWGPNTEAFF TGTGCCAGCAGCTTATGGGGACCGAACACTGAAGCTTTCTTT
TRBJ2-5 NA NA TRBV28 CASSFPWEQSRTQYF TGTGCCAGCAGTTTCCCTTGGGAGCAGTCCCGGACCCAGTACTTC
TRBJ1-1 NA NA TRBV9 CASSVGGGTTAFF TGTGCCAGCAGCGTAGGGGGGGGCACAACGGCTTTCTTT
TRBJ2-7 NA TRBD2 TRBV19 CASSASSGVLQEQYF TGTGCCAGTAGTGCCTCTAGCGGGGTCCTTCAGGAGCAGTACTTC
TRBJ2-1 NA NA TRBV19 CASSIDGNSASLSYNEQFF TGTGCCAGTAGTATAGATGGGAATAGCGCATCCTTATCCTACAATGAGCAGTTCTTC
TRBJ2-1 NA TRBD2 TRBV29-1 CSVTSETYNEQFF TGCAGCGTCACTAGCGAGACCTACAATGAGCAGTTCTTC
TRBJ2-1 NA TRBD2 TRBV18 CASSPGTSGLHYNEQFF TGTGCCAGCTCACCGGGGACTAGCGGGCTCCACTACAATGAGCAGTTCTTC
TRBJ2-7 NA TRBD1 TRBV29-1 CSALTGNTYEQYF TGCAGCGCCTTGACAGGGAACACCTACGAGCAGTACTTC
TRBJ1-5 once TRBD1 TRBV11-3 CASSFVDRGNQPQHF TGTGCCAGCAGCTTCGTGGACAGGGGTAATCAGCCCCAGCATTTT
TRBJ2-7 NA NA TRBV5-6 CASSLGAGYEQYF TGTGCCAGCAGCTTGGGGGCGGGGTACGAGCAGTACTTC
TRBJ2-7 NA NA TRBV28 CASSLGVVEYEQYF TGTGCCAGCAGTTTAGGGGTGGTGGAATACGAGCAGTACTTC
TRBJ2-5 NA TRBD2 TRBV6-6 CASSYHGLAGVETQYF TGTGCCAGCAGTTACCACGGACTAGCGGGAGTGGAGACCCAGTACTTC
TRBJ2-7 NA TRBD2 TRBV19 CASSITGLADEQYF TGTGCCAGTAGTATAACCGGACTAGCTGACGAGCAGTACTTC
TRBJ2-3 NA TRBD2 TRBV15 CATSRSGTSGRIYTDTQYF TGTGCCACCAGTCGGTCCGGGACTAGCGGGAGGATTTACACAGATACGCAGTATTTT
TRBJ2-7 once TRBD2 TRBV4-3 CASSQDLRLAGAYEQYF TGCGCCAGCAGCCAAGATCTTCGGCTAGCGGGAGCCTACGAGCAGTACTTC
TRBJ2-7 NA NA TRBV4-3 CASSQDISLSAAYEQYF TGCGCCAGCAGCCAAGATATATCTTTGTCGGCGGCCTACGAGCAGTACTTC
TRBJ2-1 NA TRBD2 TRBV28 CASSTLAGVWDEQFF TGTGCCAGCAGTACGCTAGCGGGCGTGTGGGATGAGCAGTTCTTC
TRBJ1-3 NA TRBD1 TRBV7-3 CASSATGAGNTIYF TGTGCCAGCAGCGCCACAGGGGCTGGAAACACCATATATTTT
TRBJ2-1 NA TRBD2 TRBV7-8 CASSLGVAGYSDNEQFF TGTGCCAGCAGCTTAGGGGTAGCGGGGTATAGCGACAATGAGCAGTTCTTC
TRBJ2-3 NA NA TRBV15 CATSEGTDTQYF TGTGCCACCAGCGAAGGGACAGATACGCAGTATTTT
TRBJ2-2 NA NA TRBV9 CASSDRARGRPGELFF TGTGCCAGCAGCGACCGGGCAAGGGGGAGGCCCGGGGAGCTGTTTTTT
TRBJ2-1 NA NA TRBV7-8 CASSQSSPMRVESNEQFF TGTGCCAGCAGCCAATCCTCCCCTATGCGGGTCGAGTCTAATGAGCAGTTCTTC
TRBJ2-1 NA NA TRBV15 CATSTLAEYNEQFF TGTGCCACCAGCACCTTAGCGGAATACAATGAGCAGTTCTTC
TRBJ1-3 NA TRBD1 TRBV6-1 CASSTDRGSGNTIYF TGTGCCAGCAGCACGGACAGGGGCTCTGGAAACACCATATATTTT
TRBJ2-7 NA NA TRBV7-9 CASSTWRAPSYEQYF TGTGCCAGCAGCACATGGAGGGCCCCTTCCTACGAGCAGTACTTC